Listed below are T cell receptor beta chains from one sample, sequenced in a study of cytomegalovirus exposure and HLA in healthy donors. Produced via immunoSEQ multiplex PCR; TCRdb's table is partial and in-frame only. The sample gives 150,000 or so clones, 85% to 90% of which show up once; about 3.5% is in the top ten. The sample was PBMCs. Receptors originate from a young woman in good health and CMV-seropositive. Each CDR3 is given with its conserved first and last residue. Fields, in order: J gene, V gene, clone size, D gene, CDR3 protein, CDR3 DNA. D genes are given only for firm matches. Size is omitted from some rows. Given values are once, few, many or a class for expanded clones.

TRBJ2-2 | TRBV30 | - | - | CASRGRELFF | TGTGCCTCCAGGGGCAGGGAGCTGTTTTTT
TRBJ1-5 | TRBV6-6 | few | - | CASSYTGINQPQHF | TGTGCCAGCAGCTACACAGGGATTAATCAGCCCCAGCATTTT
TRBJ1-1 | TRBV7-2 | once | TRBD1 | CASSPLAGGVSAAFF | TGTGCCAGCAGCCCTTTGGCAGGGGGCGTATCAGCAGCTTTCTTT
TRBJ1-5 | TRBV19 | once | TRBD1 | CASKFGTGTGQPQHF | TGTGCCAGTAAGTTCGGGACAGGGACAGGTCAGCCCCAGCATTTT
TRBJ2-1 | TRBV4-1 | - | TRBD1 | CASSHRDSYNEQFF | TGCGCCAGCAGCCACCGGGACAGTTACAATGAGCAGTTCTTC
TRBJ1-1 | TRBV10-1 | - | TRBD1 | CASSYKTGGSVAFF | TGCGCCAGCAGCTACAAGACAGGGGGCTCGGTAGCTTTCTTT
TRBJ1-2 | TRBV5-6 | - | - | CASSLAGTNYGYTF | TGTGCCAGCAGCTTGGCAGGTACTAACTATGGCTACACCTTC
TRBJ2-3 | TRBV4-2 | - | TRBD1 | CASSQDWDRGTDTQYF | TGTGCCAGCAGCCAAGATTGGGACAGGGGCACAGATACGCAGTATTTT
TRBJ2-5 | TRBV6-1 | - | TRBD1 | CATSADRGPQETQYF | TGTGCCACCTCGGCCGACAGGGGACCCCAAGAGACCCAGTACTTC
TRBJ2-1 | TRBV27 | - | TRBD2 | CASSLRLAGPYNEQFF | TGTGCCAGCAGTTTACGGCTAGCGGGACCCTACAATGAGCAGTTCTTC
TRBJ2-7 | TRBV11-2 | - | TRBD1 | CASSLGGTGSYEQYF | TGTGCCAGCAGTCTTGGGGGGACAGGGAGCTACGAGCAGTACTTC
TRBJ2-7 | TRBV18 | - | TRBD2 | CASSLAGGYEQYF | TGTGCCAGCTCCCTTGCGGGAGGCTACGAGCAGTACTTC
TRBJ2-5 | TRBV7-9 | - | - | CASKTGNRQETQYF | TGTGCCAGCAAAACTGGGAACAGGCAAGAGACCCAGTACTTC
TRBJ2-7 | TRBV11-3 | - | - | CASSAQPGAQGEQYF | TGTGCCAGCAGCGCTCAGCCGGGAGCTCAGGGTGAGCAGTACTTC
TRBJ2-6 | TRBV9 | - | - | CASSGSTEANVLTF | TGTGCCAGCAGCGGCAGCACAGAGGCCAACGTCCTGACTTTC
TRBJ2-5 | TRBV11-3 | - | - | CASSPPHGQETQYF | TGTGCCAGCAGCCCCCCCCACGGCCAAGAGACCCAGTACTTC
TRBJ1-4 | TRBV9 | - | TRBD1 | CASSVGEGASNEKLFF | TGTGCCAGCAGCGTAGGCGAGGGGGCGAGTAATGAAAAACTGTTTTTT
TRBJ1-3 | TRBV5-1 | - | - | CASSTDIGNTIYF | TGCGCCAGCAGCACCGACATCGGAAACACCATATATTTT
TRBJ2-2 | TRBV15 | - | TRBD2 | CATSSGRLNTGELFF | TGTGCCACCAGCAGCGGGAGGCTGAACACCGGGGAGCTGTTTTTT
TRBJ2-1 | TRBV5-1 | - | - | CASTPRETNYNEQFF | TGCGCCAGCACCCCTAGGGAGACGAACTACAATGAGCAGTTCTTC
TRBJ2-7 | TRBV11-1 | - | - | CASGDWSSYEQYF | TGTGCCAGCGGTGACTGGAGCTCCTACGAGCAGTACTTC
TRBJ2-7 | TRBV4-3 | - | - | CASSQGPLRDEQYF | TGCGCCAGCAGCCAAGGCCCACTCAGGGACGAGCAGTACTTC
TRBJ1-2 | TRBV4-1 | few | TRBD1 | CASSQDGTASNYGYTF | TGCGCCAGCAGCCAAGACGGGACAGCTTCTAACTATGGCTACACCTTC
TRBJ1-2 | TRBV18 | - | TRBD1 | CATTALGGQGGGYTF | TGTGCCACCACTGCCTTGGGGGGACAGGGAGGAGGCTACACCTTC
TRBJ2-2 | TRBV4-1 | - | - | CASSLLPDTGELFF | TGCGCCAGCAGCCTCTTGCCAGACACCGGGGAGCTGTTTTTT
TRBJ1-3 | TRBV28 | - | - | CATPVLSGNTIYF | TGTGCCACCCCAGTGCTCTCTGGAAACACCATATATTTT
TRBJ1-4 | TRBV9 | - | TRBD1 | CASSVGTGVNEKLFF | TGTGCCAGCAGCGTAGGAACAGGGGTAAATGAAAAACTGTTTTTT
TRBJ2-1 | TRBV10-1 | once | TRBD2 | CASSPGGGRFNEQFF | TGCGCCAGCAGCCCAGGAGGCGGGAGATTCAATGAGCAGTTCTTC
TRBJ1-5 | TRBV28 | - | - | CASSLRGRGWDQPQHF | TGTGCCAGCAGTTTAAGGGGGAGGGGATGGGATCAGCCCCAGCATTTT
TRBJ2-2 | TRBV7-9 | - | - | CASSLYQAGELFF | TGTGCCAGCAGCTTGTACCAGGCCGGGGAGCTGTTTTTT
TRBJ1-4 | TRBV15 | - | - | CATSREGSNEKLFF | TGTGCCACCAGCAGAGAGGGCTCTAATGAAAAACTGTTTTTT
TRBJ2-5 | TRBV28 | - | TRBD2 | CASSTQGGAQETQYF | TGTGCCAGCAGCACCCAGGGAGGGGCTCAAGAGACCCAGTACTTC
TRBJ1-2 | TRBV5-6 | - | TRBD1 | CASSRQGIIYGYTF | TGTGCCAGCAGCCGACAGGGGATAATCTATGGCTACACCTTC
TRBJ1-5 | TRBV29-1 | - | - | CSVEAGFDQPQHF | TGCAGCGTTGAAGCGGGATTCGATCAGCCCCAGCATTTT
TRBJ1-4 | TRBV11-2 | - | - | CASGLQRTNEKLFF | TGTGCCAGCGGTCTACAGAGAACTAATGAAAAACTGTTTTTT
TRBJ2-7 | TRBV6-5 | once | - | CASNRLGSYEQYF | TGTGCCAGCAATAGACTCGGCTCCTACGAGCAGTACTTC
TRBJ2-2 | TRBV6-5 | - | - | CASSPMRTGELFF | TGTGCCAGCAGCCCCATGAGGACCGGGGAGCTGTTTTTT
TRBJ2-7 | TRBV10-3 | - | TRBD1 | CAISEGTGGSYEQYF | TGTGCCATCAGTGAGGGGACAGGGGGCTCCTACGAGCAGTACTTC
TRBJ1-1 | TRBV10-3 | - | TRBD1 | CAISGGQPNTEAFF | TGTGCCATCAGTGGGGGACAGCCGAACACTGAAGCTTTCTTT
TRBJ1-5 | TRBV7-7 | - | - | CASSPQSAQHF | TGTGCTAGCAGCCCGCAATCAGCCCAGCATTTT
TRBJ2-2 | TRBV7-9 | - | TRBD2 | CASSLAGAGTGELFF | TGTGCCAGCAGCTTAGCGGGAGCGGGGACCGGGGAGCTGTTTTTT
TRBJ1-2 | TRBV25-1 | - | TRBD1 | CASSLFGQGNGYTF | TGTGCCAGCAGTCTTTTCGGACAGGGGAATGGCTACACCTTC
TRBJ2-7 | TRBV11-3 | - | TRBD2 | CASSLDGTSGVYEQYF | TGTGCCAGCAGCTTAGATGGGACTAGCGGGGTCTACGAGCAGTACTTC
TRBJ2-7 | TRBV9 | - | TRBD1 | CASSETGTGDAPGVEQYF | TGTGCCAGCAGCGAAACCGGGACAGGGGACGCGCCGGGGGTCGAGCAGTACTTC
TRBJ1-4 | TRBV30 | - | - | CAWSPGYNEKLFF | TGTGCCTGGAGTCCGGGTTATAATGAAAAACTGTTTTTT
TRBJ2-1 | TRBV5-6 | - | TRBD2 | CASTVISGDEQFF | TGTGCCAGCACCGTTATAAGCGGGGATGAGCAGTTCTTC
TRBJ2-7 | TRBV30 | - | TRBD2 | CAWSQGLAGVHEQYF | TGTGCCTGGAGTCAGGGACTAGCGGGAGTCCACGAGCAGTACTTC
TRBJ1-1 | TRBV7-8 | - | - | CASSFNPGDLNTEAFF | TGTGCCAGCAGCTTTAATCCAGGGGACCTGAACACTGAAGCTTTCTTT
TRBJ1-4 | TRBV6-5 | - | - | CASSGAQYRNEKLFF | TGTGCCAGCAGTGGGGCACAGTATCGAAATGAAAAACTGTTTTTT